This passage covers 8 T cell receptor beta chains from one sample sequenced in a study of cytomegalovirus exposure and HLA in healthy donors listed by TCRdb under 2017. Library preparation employed the immunoSEQ multiplex PCR assay. For the multiplex PCR, a mixture combining 60 forward primers for TCR Vbeta segments and 13 reverse primers for TCR Jbeta segments was used. Entries here come from immuneACCESS through TCRdb and include only in-frame sequences with V and J called. Some clones fail to appear in such tables; in the studies checked, an unresolved V gene covers under half of the shortfall, and the cause of the remainder is unknown. Here the sample has about 210,000 clones; under 85% occur a single time. The top ten clones comprise roughly a tenth of the sample. The sample taken for sequencing was PBMCs. The origin of the receptors is a woman aged 45-65 years in good health and CMV-seropositive.

The chain employs TRBV30 and TRBJ2-1; 8 positions agree with TRBD2. Germline V gives CDR1 GTSNPN, CDR2 SVGIG (reference sequence). V shed 3 bases and J 3 bases; nucleotides not matched to a gene: 4. This CDR3 is built from 14 residues. The CDR3 DNA reads as TGTGCCTGGAGAGAGCGGGGGAACTACAATGAGCAGTTCTTC. It is translated as CAWRERGNYNEQFF.

The chain links TRBV30 to TRBJ1-1; D is unclear. The V end was cut by 5 bases, the J end by 5 bases, with 18 bases between. The CDR3 extends over 14 amino acids. Germline CDR1 is GTSNPN and CDR2 is SVGIG (reference sequence). CDR3 bases: TGTGCCTGGCGAAGGGAGGAAACAAGGACTGAAGCTTTCTTT. It translates to CAWRREETRTEAFF. The entire variable domain, with the rest obtained from reference TRBV30 and TRBJ1-1, is as follows: SQTIHQWPATLVQPVGSPLSLECTVEGTSNPNLYWYRQAAGRGLQLLFYSVGIGQISSEVPQNLSASRPQDRQFILSSKKLLLSDSGFYLCAWRREETRTEAFFGQGTRLTVV.

The genes are TRBV6-4 and TRBJ1-2; D unresolved. Trimming removed 5 bases at V and 4 bases at J, with 11 bases between. Germline V gene lookup returns CDR1 MRHNA and CDR2 SNTAGT. The length of the CDR3 is 13 residues. The CDR3 bases are TGTGCCAGCAGTAAACATACGGGCTATGGCTACACCTTC. Translating it yields CASSKHTGYGYTF.

J is TRBJ1-1 and V is TRBV10-3; D may be TRBD1 (5 bases). CDR3 size: 15 residues. The V gene lost 4 bases and the J gene lost 5 bases, with 17 bases spanning the gap. CDR1 ENHRY and CDR2 SYGVKD come from the germline V gene. The CDR3 region has the DNA TGTGCCATCAGTGGTGGGGGGGGGATTAAGACTGAAGCTTTCTTT. Its protein product is CAISGGGGIKTEAFF.

The rearrangement links TRBV6-5 to TRBJ2-1; D may be TRBD2 (6 bases). CDR1 is MNHEY, CDR2 SVGAGI, per germline. The CDR3 length is 13 residues. V dropped 2 bases and J dropped 7 bases, with 9 bases sitting between them. The CDR3 DNA is TGTGCCAGCAGTTACATTGGGACTAATGAGCAGTTCTTC. Protein: CASSYIGTNEQFF.

This clone was found a few times. This sequence joins TRBV11-1 and TRBJ1-1, with D tentatively TRBD1 (5 bases). The CDR3 covers 13 residues. V was trimmed by 4 bases and J by 6 bases, leaving 12 bases between them. Germline V lookup: CDR1 SGHAT, CDR2 FQDESV (reference sequence). Here the CDR3 reads CASSWGREAEAFF. CDR3 DNA sequence: TGTGCCAGCAGCTGGGGGAGGGAGGCTGAAGCTTTCTTT.

The count of this clone is one. J is TRBJ1-1 and V is TRBV11-2; D remains unclear. The CDR3 totals 15 residues. Germline assignment: CDR1 SGHAT and CDR2 FQNNGV. Deletions cut 1 base from V and 0 bases from J, with 9 bases between. Here the CDR3 reads CASSLGSFMNTEAFF. The CDR3 DNA follows: TGTGCCAGCAGCTTAGGGAGCTTCATGAACACTGAAGCTTTCTTT.

V gene TRBV4-1 combines with J gene TRBJ2-4; 9 bases fit TRBD2. J lost 5 bases, V lost 0 bases, and 5 bases had no gene match. The germline gives CDR1 MGHRA, CDR2 YSYEKL. This CDR3 comprises 16 residues. CDR3 amino acids: CASSQEGRGGENIQYF. DNA for the CDR3: TGCGCCAGCAGCCAAGAGGGGCGCGGGGGGGAAAACATTCAGTACTTC.